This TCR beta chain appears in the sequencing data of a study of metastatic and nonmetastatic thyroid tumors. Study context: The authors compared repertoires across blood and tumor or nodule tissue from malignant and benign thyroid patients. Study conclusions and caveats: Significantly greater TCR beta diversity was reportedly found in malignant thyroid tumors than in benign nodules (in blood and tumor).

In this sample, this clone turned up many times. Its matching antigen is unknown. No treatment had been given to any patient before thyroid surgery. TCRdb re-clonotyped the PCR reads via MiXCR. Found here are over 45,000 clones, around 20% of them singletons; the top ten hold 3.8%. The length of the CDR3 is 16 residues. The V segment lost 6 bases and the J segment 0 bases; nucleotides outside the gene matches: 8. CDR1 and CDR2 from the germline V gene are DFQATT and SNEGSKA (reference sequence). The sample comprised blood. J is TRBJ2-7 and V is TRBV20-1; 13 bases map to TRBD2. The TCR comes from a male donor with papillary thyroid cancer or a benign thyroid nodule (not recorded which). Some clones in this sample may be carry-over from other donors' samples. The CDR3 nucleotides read TGCAGTGCCTACTCCGGACTAGCGGGAGTCTCCTACGAGCAGTACTTC. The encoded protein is CSAYSGLAGVSYEQYF.